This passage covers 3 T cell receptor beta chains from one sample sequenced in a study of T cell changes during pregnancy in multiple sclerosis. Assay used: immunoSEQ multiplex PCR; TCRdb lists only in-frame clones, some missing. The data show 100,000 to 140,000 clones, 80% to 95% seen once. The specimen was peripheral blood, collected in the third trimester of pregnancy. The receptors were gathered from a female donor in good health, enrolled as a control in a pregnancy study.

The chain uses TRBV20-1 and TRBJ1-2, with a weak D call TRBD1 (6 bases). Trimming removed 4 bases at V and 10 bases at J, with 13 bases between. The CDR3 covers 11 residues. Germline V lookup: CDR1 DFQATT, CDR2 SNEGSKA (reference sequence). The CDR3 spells CSAIPGQPYTF. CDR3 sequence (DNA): TGCAGTGCTATTCCAGGACAGCCCTACACCTTC.

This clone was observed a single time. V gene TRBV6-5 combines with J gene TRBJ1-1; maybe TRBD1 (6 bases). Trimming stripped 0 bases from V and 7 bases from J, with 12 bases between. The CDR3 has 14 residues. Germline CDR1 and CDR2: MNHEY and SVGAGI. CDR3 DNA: TGTGCCAGCAGTTACTCGCGGGGGGCGGGTGAAGCTTTCTTT. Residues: CASSYSRGAGEAFF.

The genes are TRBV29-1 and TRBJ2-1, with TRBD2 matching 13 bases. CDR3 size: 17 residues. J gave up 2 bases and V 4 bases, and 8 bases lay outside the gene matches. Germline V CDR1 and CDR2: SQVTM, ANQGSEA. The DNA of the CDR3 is TGCAGCGTTGTGGGAACTAGCGGGGGGGAAACCTACAATGAGCAGTTCTTC. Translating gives CSVVGTSGGETYNEQFF.